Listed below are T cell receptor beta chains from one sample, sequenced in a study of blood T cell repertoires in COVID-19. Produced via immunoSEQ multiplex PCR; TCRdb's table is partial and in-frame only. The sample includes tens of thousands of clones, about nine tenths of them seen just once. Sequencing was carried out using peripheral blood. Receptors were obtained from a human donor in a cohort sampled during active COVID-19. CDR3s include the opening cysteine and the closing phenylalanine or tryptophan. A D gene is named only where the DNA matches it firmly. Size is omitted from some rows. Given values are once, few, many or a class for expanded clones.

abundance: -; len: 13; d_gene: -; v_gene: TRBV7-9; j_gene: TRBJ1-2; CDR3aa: CASSLTPVGGYTF; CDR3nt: TGTGCCAGCAGCTTAACCCCCGTCGGTGGCTACACCTTC
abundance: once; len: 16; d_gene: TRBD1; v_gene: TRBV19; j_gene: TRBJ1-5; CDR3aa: CASSPGQGVSNQPQHF; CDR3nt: TGTGCCAGTAGCCCGGGACAGGGTGTGAGCAATCAGCCCCAGCATTTT
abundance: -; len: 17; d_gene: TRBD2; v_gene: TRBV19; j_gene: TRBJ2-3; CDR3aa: CASSITSGGTSTDTQYF; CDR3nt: TGTGCCAGTAGTATTACTAGCGGGGGGACAAGCACAGATACGCAGTATTTT
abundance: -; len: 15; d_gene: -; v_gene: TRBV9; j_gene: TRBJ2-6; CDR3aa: CASSVGGAGANVLTF; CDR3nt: TGTGCCAGCAGCGTAGGGGGGGCTGGGGCCAACGTCCTGACTTTC
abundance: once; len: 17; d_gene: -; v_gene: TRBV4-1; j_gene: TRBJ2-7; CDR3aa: CASSQYGDRGGLYEQYF; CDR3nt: TGCGCCAGCAGCCAATACGGCGACAGGGGAGGGCTCTACGAGCAGTACTTC
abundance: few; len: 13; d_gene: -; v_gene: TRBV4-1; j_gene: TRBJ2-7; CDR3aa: CASSQDPNYEQYF; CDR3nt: TGCGCCAGCAGCCAAGACCCAAACTACGAGCAGTACTTC
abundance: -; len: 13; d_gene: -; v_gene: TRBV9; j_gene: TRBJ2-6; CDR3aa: CASSVSGANVLTF; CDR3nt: TGTGCCAGCAGCGTTAGTGGGGCCAACGTCCTGACTTTC
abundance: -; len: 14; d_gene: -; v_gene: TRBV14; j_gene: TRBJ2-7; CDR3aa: CASSQDNTAYEQYF; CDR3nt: TGTGCCAGCAGCCAAGACAACACCGCCTACGAGCAGTACTTC
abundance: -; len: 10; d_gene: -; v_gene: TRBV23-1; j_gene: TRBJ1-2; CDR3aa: CATLFEGYTF; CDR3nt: TGCGCCACCCTTTTTGAGGGCTACACCTTC
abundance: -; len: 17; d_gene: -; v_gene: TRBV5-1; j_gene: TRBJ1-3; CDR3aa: CASSPVAGRSAGNTIYF; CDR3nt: TGCGCCAGCAGCCCAGTGGCAGGTCGGTCCGCTGGAAACACCATATATTTT
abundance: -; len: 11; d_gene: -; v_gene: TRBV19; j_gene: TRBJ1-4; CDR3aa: CASKAREKLFF; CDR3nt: TGTGCCAGTAAAGCGAGAGAAAAACTGTTTTTT
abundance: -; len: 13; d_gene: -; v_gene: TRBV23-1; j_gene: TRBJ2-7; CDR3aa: CASSPGSSREQYF; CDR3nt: TGCGCCAGCAGCCCCGGGTCCTCTCGGGAGCAGTACTTC
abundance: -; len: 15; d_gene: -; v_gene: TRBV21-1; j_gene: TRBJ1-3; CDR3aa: CASSPLRTSGNTIYF; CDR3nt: TGTGCCAGCAGCCCTCTGCGAACCTCTGGAAACACCATATATTTT
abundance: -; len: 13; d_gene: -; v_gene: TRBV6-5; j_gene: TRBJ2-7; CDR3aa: CASKLGHIYEQYF; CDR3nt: TGTGCCAGCAAATTGGGACATATCTACGAGCAGTACTTC
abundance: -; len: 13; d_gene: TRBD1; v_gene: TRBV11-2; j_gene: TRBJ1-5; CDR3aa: CASSSQGDQPQHF; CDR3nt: TGTGCCAGCAGCTCTCAGGGGGATCAGCCCCAGCATTTT
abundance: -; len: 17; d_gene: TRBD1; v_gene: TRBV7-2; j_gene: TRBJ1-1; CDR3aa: CASSLGPGTEPNTEAFF; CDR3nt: TGTGCCAGCAGCTTGGGGCCCGGGACAGAGCCGAACACTGAAGCTTTCTTT
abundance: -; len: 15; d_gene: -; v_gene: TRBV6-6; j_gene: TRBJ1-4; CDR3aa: CASSYSTGINEKLFF; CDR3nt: TGTGCCAGCAGTTACTCGACTGGTATCAATGAAAAACTGTTTTTT
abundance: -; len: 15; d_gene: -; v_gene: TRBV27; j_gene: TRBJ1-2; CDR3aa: CASSSSDRGRYGYTF; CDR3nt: -
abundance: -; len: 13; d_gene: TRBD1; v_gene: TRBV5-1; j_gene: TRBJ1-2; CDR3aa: CASSSDRADGYTF; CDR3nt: TGCGCCAGCAGCTCCGACAGGGCGGACGGCTACACCTTC
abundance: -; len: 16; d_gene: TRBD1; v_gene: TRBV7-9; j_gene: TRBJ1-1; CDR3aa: CASRRDRGRGNTEAFF; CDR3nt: TGTGCCAGCAGACGAGACAGGGGGCGTGGGAACACTGAAGCTTTCTTT
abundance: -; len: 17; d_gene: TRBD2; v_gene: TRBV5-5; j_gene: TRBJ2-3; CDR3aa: CASSLVRGGRSTDTQYF; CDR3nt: TGTGCCAGCAGCTTGGTTCGGGGGGGCCGGAGCACAGATACGCAGTATTTT
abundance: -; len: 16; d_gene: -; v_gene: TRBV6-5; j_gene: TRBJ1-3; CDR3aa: CASSYGVPGIGNTIYF; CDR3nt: TGTGCCAGCAGTTACGGCGTGCCAGGGATTGGAAACACCATATATTTT
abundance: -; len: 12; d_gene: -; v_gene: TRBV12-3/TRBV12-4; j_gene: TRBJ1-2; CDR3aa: CASSLSVMGYTF; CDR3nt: TGTGCCAGCAGTTTGAGTGTCATGGGCTACACCTTC
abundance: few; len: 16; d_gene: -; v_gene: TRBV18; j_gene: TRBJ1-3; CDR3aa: CASSPGSVSSGNTIYF; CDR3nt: TGTGCCAGCTCACCAGGCAGCGTCAGCTCTGGAAACACCATATATTTT
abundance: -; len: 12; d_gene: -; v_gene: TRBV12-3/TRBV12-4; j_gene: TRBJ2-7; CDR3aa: CASSPNSYEQYF; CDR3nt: TGTGCCAGCAGCCCAAACAGCTACGAGCAGTACTTC
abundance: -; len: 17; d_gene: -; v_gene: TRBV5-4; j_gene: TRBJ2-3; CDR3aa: CASSLDLSGTRTDTQYF; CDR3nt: TGTGCCAGCAGCTTAGACCTGTCCGGGACACGCACAGATACGCAGTATTTT
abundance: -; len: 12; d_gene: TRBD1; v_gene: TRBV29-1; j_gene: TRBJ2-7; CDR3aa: CSVSDRGYEQYF; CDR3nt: TGCAGCGTCTCGGACAGGGGGTACGAGCAGTACTTC
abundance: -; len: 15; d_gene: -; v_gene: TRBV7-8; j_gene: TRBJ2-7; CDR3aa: CASSLASGGAYEQYF; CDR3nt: TGTGCCAGCAGCTTAGCGTCGGGGGGCGCCTACGAGCAGTACTTC
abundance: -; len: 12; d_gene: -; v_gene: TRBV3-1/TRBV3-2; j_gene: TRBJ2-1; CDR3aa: CASSQARGGMFF; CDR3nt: TGTGCCAGCAGCCAAGCTAGGGGGGGGATGTTCTTC
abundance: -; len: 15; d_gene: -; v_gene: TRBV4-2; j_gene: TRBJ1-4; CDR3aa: CASSPPGADNEKLFF; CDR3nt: TGTGCCAGCAGCCCACCAGGGGCTGATAATGAAAAACTGTTTTTT
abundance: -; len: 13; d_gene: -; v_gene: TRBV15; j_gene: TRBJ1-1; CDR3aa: CATRVSGDTEAFF; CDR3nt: TGTGCCACCAGGGTTTCGGGGGACACTGAAGCTTTCTTT